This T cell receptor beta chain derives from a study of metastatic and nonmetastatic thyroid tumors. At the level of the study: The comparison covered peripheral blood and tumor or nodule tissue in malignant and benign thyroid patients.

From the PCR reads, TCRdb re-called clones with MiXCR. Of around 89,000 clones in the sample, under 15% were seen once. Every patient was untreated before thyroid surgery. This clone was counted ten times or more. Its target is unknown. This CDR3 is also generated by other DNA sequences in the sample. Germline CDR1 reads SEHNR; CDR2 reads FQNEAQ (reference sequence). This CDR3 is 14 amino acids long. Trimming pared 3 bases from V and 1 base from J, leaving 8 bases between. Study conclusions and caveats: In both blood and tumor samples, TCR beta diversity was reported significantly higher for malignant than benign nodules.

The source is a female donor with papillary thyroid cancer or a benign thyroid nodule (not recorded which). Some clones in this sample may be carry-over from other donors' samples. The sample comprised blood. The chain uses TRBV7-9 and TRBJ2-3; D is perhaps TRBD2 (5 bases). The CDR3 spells CASSFGRGTDTQYF. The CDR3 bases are TGTGCCAGCAGCTTTGGGCGGGGCACAGATACGCAGTATTTT.